This T cell receptor beta chain was observed in a study of tumor-infiltrating lymphocytes in primary liver carcinoma. Overall study: Staged T1-T3 N0M0, the tumors had sizes that ranged from roughly 4 to 10 cm across.

Extraction of RNA together with DNA used about 18-30 mg of unsorted bulk tissue. This CDR3 spans 17 amino acids. Germline V lookup: CDR1 SGHAT, CDR2 FQNNGV. This clonotype was seen once. The junction does not match germline at one end; this may be a read error. A constant-region primer primed TCR beta cDNA synthesis from roughly 500 ng of total RNA. Sequencing libraries for TCR beta derived from three nested multiplex PCR rounds that used slightly modified ARM-PCR. Use of TRBV1-TRBV30 forward primers with a C-beta reverse primer characterized the first two PCR rounds, which lasted ten to eleven cycles each. Each CDR3 protein gets one entry after TCRdb re-called the multiplex PCR reads with MiXCR. The sample lists approximately 92,000 distinct CDR3 sequences, about 70% seen once, with around 30% in the top ten.

Material for sequencing was tumor-adjacent normal liver tissue. The source of this sequence is a man aged 35 to 55 with primary liver carcinoma and hepatitis B virus infection. The genes are TRBV11-2 and TRBJ2-2; the D is unclear. The CDR3 DNA reads TGTGCCAGCAGTTTAGGCTTTAGCTCACCCAACACCGAGGAGCTGTTTTTT. It yields the protein CASSLGFSSPNTEELFF.